The sequence of this TCR beta chain was determined in a study of Graves' ophthalmopathy and Graves' hyperthyroidism. About the study: Researchers obtained peripheral blood at initial diagnosis, before any treatment had begun.

This CDR3 has 14 residues. Germline CDR1 SGHRS, CDR2 YFSETQ. V shed 3 bases and J shed 4 bases, with 14 bases lying between them. The study amplified TCR beta CDR3 regions using RNA transcripts. RT-PCR was first run with HTBI primers, then multiplex PCR in a second round. TCRdb processed the multiplex PCR reads anew with MiXCR; each CDR3 protein has one entry. The profile shows about 390,000 distinct CDR3 sequences, roughly 14% of them singletons. This clonotype was counted a single time. As yet, its antigen is unknown. Additional autoimmune diseases, uncontrolled infections, pregnancy or lactation disqualified patients. Study observations and caveats: In blood appeared most of the expanded thyroid clonotypes whose frequency exceeded 0.001.

The rearrangement uses TRBV5-1 and TRBJ2-7, with D uncertain. The sequenced material came from peripheral blood. This TCR came from a woman aged 18-29 years with stable Graves' hyperthyroidism. CDR3 in DNA: TGCGCCAGCAGCTCTGTGGACCTCCGGTACGAGCAGTACTTC. Protein: CASSSVDLRYEQYF.